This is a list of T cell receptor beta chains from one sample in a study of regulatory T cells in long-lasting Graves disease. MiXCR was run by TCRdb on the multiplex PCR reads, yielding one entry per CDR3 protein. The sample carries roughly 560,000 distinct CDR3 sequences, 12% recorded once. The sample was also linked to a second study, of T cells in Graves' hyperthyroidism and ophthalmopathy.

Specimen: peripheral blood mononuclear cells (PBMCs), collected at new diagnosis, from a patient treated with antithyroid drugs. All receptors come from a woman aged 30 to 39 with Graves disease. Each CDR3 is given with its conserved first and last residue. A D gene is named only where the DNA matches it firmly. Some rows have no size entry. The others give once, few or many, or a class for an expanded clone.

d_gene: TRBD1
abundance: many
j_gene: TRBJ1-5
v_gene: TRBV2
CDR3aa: CASSGQGSEQPQHF
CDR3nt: TGTGCCAGCAGTGGACAGGGATCGGAACAGCCCCAGCATTTT

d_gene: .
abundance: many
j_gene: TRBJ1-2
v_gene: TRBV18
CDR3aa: CASSPNRGYTF
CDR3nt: TGTGCCAGCTCTCCCAACCGTGGCTACACCTTC

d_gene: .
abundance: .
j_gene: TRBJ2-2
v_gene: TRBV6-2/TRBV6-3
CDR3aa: CASSYSGRANGELFF
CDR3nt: TGTGCCAGCAGTTACTCGGGGAGAGCTAACGGGGAGCTGTTTTTT

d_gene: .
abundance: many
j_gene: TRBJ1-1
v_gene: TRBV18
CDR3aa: CASSPFSGPMNTEAFF
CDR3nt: TGTGCCAGCTCACCCTTCTCGGGTCCAATGAACACTGAAGCTTTCTTT

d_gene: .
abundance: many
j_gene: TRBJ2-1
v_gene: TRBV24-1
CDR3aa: CATSDPVVSSYNEQFF
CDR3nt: TGTGCCACCAGTGATCCCGTCGTAAGCTCCTACAATGAGCAGTTCTTC

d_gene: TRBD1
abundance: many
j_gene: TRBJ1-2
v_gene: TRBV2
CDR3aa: CASTNRGAPYGYTF
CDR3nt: TGTGCCAGCACCAACAGGGGCGCCCCTTATGGCTACACCTTC

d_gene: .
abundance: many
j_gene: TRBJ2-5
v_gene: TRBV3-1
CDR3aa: CASSRRRAEETQYF
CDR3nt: TGTGCCAGCAGCCGTCGTCGGGCAGAAGAGACCCAGTACTTC

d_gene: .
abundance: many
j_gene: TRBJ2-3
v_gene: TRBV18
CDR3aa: CASFPGVGTQYF
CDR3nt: TGTGCCAGCTTCCCGGGCGTCGGGACGCAGTATTTT

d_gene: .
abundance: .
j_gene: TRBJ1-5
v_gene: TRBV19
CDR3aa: CASSAGAGQPQHF
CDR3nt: TGTGCCAGTAGCGCGGGGGCGGGACAGCCCCAGCATTTT

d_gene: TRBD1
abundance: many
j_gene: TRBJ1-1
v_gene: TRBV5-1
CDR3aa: CASSLARTGSNTEAFF
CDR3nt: TGCGCCAGCAGCTTGGCCCGGACAGGCTCGAACACTGAAGCTTTCTTT

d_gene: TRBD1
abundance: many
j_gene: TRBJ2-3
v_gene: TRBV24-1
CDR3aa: CATSWGQGDTDTQYF
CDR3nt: TGTGCCACCAGTTGGGGACAGGGCGACACAGATACGCAGTATTTT

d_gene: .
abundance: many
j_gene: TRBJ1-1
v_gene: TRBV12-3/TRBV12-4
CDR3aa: CASSADRASEAFF
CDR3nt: TGTGCCAGCAGTGCGGACAGAGCATCTGAAGCTTTCTTT

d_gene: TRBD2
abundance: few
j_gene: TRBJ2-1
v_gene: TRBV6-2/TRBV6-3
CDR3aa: CASTRAGEMYNEQFF
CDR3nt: TGTGCCAGCACTCGAGCGGGAGAAATGTACAATGAGCAGTTCTTC

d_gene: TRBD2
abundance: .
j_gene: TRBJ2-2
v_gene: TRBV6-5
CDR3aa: CASSYSPGLGLLIKEIGELFF
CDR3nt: TGTGCCAGCAGTTACTCTCCCGGACTAGGGCTACTCATAAAGGAGATCGGGGAGCTGTTTTTT

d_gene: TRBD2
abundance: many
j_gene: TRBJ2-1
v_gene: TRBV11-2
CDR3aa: CASSRGGGEQFF
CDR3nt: TGTGCCAGCAGCCGGGGGGGGGGTGAGCAGTTCTTC

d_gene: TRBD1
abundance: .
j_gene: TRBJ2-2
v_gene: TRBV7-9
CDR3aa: CASSWTGHGTGELFF
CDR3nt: TGTGCCAGCAGCTGGACAGGGCACGGCACCGGGGAGCTGTTTTTT

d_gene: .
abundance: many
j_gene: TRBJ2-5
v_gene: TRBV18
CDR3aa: CASSPPMVKETQYF
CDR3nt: TGTGCCAGCTCACCACCGATGGTTAAGGAGACCCAGTACTTC

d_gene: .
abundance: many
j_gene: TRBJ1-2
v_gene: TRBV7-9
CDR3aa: CASSFEQSYGYTF
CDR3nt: TGTGCCAGCAGCTTCGAGCAGAGTTATGGCTACACCTTC

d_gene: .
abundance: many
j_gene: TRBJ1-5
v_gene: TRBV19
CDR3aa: CASRYSGINQPQHF
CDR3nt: TGTGCCAGTAGATATTCAGGGATCAATCAGCCCCAGCATTTT

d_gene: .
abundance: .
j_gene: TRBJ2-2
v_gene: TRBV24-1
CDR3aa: CATSEGGRDTGELFF
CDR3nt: TGTGCCACCAGTGAGGGGGGCCGAGACACCGGGGAGCTGTTTTTT

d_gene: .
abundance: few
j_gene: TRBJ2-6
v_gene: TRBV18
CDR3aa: CASSPTNSGANVLTF
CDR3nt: TGTGCCAGCTCACCCACAAACTCCGGGGCCAACGTCCTGACTTTC

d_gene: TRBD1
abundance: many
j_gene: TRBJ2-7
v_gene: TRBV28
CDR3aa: CASKRTGGSYEQYF
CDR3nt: TGTGCCAGCAAAAGGACAGGGGGCTCCTACGAGCAGTACTTC

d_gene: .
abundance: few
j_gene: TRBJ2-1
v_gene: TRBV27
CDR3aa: CASSLSGSWNEQFF
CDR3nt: TGTGCCAGCAGTTTATCCGGGAGCTGGAATGAGCAGTTCTTC

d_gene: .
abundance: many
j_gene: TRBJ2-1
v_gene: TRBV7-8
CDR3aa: CASSLRPLGGEQFF
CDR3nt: TGTGCCAGCAGCCTCCGGCCCTTAGGCGGAGAGCAGTTCTTC

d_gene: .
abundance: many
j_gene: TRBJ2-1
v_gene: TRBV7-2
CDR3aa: CASSLYGNNEQFF
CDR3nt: TGTGCCAGCAGCTTGTACGGGAACAATGAGCAGTTCTTC

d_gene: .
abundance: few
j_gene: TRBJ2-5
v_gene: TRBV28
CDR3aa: CASSLSLGFQETQYF
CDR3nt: TGTGCCAGCAGTTTAAGCTTGGGGTTCCAAGAGACCCAGTACTTC

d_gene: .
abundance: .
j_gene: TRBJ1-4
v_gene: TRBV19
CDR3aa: CASKKEVMREKLFF
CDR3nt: TGTGCCAGTAAAAAAGAGGTGATGAGGGAAAAACTGTTTTTT

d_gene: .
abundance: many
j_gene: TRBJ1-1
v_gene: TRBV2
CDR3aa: CASSEPAGRTEAFF
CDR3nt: TGTGCCAGCAGTGAACCGGCAGGGAGAACTGAAGCTTTCTTT

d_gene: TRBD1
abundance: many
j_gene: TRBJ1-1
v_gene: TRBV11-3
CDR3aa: CASSRRGETEAFF
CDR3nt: TGTGCCAGCAGCCGCAGGGGGGAGACTGAAGCTTTCTTT

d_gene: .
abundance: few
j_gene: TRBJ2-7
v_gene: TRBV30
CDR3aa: CAWSPYAASYEQYF
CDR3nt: TGTGCCTGGAGCCCCTACGCCGCTTCCTACGAGCAGTACTTC

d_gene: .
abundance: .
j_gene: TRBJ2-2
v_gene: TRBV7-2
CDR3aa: CASSLGGNTGGLFF
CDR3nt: TGTGCCAGCAGCTTAGGCGGGAACACCGGGGGGCTGTTTTTT

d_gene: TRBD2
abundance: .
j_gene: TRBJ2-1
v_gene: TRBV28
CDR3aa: CATSTSGSYNEQFF
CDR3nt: TGTGCCACCTCGACTAGCGGTTCCTACAATGAGCAGTTCTTC

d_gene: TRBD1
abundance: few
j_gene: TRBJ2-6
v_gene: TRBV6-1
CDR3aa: CASRGQGMNVLTF
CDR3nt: TGTGCCAGCAGGGGACAGGGAATGAACGTCCTGACTTTC

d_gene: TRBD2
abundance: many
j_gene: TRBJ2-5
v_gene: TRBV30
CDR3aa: CAWSGGGVETQYF
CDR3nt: TGTGCCTGGAGTGGGGGGGGGGTGGAGACCCAGTACTTC

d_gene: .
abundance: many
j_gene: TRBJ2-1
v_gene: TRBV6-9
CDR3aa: CASSYDSNEQFF
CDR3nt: TGTGCCAGCAGTTACGATTCGAATGAGCAGTTCTTC

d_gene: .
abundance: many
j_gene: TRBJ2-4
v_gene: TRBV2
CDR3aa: CASILGEAKNIQYF
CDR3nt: TGTGCCAGCATCCTCGGGGAGGCCAAAAACATTCAGTACTTC

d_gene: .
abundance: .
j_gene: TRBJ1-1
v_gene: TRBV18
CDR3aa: CASSLTGLNSMDTEAFF
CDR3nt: TGTGCCAGCTCATTAACAGGACTAAACAGCATGGACACTGAAGCTTTCTTT

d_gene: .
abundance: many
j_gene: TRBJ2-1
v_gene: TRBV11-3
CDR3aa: CASSLSTQRYNEQFF
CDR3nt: TGTGCCAGCAGCTTAAGTACGCAGCGGTACAATGAGCAGTTCTTC

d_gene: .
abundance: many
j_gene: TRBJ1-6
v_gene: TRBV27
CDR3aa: CASSWGGDSPLHF
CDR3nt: TGTGCCAGCAGTTGGGGTGGAGATTCACCCCTCCACTTT

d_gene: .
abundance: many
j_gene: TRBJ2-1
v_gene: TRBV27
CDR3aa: CASRGTGATDNEQFF
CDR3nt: TGTGCCAGCAGGGGGACGGGAGCGACCGACAATGAGCAGTTCTTC

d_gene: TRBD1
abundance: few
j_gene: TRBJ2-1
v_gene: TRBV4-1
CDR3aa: CASRGTGNYNEQFF
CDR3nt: TGCGCCAGCAGAGGGACAGGGAACTACAATGAGCAGTTCTTC

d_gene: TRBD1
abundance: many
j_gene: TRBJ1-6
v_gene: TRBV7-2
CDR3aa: CASSSGGWNSPLHF
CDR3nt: TGTGCCAGCAGCTCAGGGGGCTGGAATTCACCCCTCCACTTT

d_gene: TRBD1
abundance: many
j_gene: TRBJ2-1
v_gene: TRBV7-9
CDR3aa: CASSDGTGKWNEQFF
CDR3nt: TGTGCCAGCAGCGACGGGACAGGGAAATGGAATGAGCAGTTCTTC

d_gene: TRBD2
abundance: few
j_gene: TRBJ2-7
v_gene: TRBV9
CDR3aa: CASSAKGGLASEQYF
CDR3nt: TGTGCCAGCAGCGCCAAAGGGGGACTAGCGTCCGAGCAGTACTTC

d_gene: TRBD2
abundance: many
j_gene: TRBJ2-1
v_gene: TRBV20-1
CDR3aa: CSAKGPLAGRLSYNEQFF
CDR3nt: TGCAGTGCTAAGGGCCCCTTAGCGGGACGACTTAGCTACAATGAGCAGTTCTTC

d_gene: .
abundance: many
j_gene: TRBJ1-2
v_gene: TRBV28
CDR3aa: CASSLPQGTDLQVNGYTF
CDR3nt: TGTGCCAGCAGTTTGCCTCAAGGGACCGACCTCCAAGTAAATGGCTACACCTTC

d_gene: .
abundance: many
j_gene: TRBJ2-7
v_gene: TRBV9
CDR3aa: CASSPLGVPYEQYF
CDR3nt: TGTGCCAGCAGCCCCCTTGGGGTACCCTACGAGCAGTACTTC

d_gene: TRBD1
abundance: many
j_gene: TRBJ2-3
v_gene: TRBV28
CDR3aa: CASSSHGTVTDTQYF
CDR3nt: TGTGCCAGCAGTTCCCACGGGACAGTCACAGATACGCAGTATTTT

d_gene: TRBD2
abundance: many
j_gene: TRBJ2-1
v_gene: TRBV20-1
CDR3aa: CSASFSGRAEQFF
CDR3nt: TGCAGTGCTAGTTTCAGCGGGAGGGCGGAGCAGTTCTTC

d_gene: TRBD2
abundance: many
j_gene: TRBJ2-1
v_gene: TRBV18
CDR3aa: CASSPGLVVSNEQFF
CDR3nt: TGTGCCAGCTCCCCGGGACTAGTCGTTAGCAATGAGCAGTTCTTC

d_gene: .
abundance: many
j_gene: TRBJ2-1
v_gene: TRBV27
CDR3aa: CASSFHSSSYNEQFF
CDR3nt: TGTGCCAGCAGTTTTCACTCGAGCTCCTACAATGAGCAGTTCTTC

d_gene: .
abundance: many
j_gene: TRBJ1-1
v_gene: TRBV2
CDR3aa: CASSESVSRDTEAFF
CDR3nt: TGTGCCAGCAGTGAATCGGTCTCCAGGGACACTGAAGCTTTCTTT

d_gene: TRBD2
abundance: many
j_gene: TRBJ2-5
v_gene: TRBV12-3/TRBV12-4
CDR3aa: CASSLPASGRLETQYF
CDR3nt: TGTGCCAGCAGTTTACCGGCTAGCGGGAGGCTTGAGACCCAGTACTTC

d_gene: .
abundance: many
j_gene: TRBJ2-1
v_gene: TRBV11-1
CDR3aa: CASSLAGPLHYNEQFF
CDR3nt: TGTGCCAGCAGCTTAGCGGGTCCCCTACATTACAATGAGCAGTTCTTC

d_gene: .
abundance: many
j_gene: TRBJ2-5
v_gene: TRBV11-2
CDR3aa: CASSPRDGAETQYF
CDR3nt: TGTGCCAGCAGCCCAAGGGACGGCGCAGAGACCCAGTACTTC

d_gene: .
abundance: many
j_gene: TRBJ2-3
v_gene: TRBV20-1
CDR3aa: CSARALEFGDTQYF
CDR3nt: TGCAGTGCTAGGGCCCTAGAGTTTGGAGATACGCAGTATTTT

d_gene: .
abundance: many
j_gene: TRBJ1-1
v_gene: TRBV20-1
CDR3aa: CSARDPRSPTEAFF
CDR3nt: TGCAGTGCTAGAGATCCTCGGTCCCCCACTGAAGCTTTCTTT

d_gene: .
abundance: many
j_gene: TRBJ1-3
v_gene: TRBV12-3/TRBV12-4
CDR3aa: CASSFGGARENTIYF
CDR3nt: TGTGCCAGCAGTTTTGGTGGGGCAAGAGAAAACACCATATATTTT

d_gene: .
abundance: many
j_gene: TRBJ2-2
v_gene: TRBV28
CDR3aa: CASSLPRSANTGELFF
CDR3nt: TGTGCCAGCAGTTTGCCCCGTAGCGCGAACACCGGGGAGCTGTTTTTT